These T cell receptor beta chains were read from a single sample in a study of cytomegalovirus exposure and HLA in healthy donors. Clones were sequenced by immunoSEQ multiplex PCR, and TCRdb holds only the in-frame ones, with some missing. This repertoire comprises 60,000 to 80,000 clones; its ten largest clones make up over 4.5%. Source material: PBMCs. The receptors here all came from a man between 40 and 49 years old in good health and CMV-seronegative. CDR3s include the opening cysteine and the closing phenylalanine or tryptophan. Fields, in order: D gene, V gene, J gene, CDR3 DNA, CDR3 protein. D genes are given only for firm matches.

-	TRBV30	TRBJ2-3	TGTGCCTGGAGTCCCTCCGGGGGTGTTACAGATACGCAGTATTTT	CAWSPSGGVTDTQYF
TRBD1	TRBV5-1	TRBJ1-2	TGCGCCAGCAGCTTGGCCGTTGGGACAGGGGGCTACGGCTACACCTTC	CASSLAVGTGGYGYTF
-	TRBV30	TRBJ1-2	TGTGCCTGGAGTTGGGGGGGCGGCTACACCTTC	CAWSWGGGYTF
-	TRBV5-1	TRBJ2-6	TGCGCCAGCAGCATTAAATCTGGGGCCAACGTCCTGACTTTC	CASSIKSGANVLTF
-	TRBV5-5	TRBJ1-1	TGTGCCAGCAGCAGCGTCTACACTGAAGCTTTCTTT	CASSSVYTEAFF
TRBD2	TRBV7-2	TRBJ2-1	TGTGCCAGCAGCTTAGGCACACTAGCGGGAGATGAGTTCTTC	CASSLGTLAGDEFF
-	TRBV6-6	TRBJ1-1	TGTGCCAGCAGCCCGGACGGACTAATGAACACTGAAGCTTTCTTT	CASSPDGLMNTEAFF
-	TRBV5-4	TRBJ1-2	TGTGCCAGCAGCCAACAGGGCTACGGCGGCGTGGGCTATGGCTACACCTTC	CASSQQGYGGVGYGYTF
-	TRBV7-9	TRBJ1-6	TGTGCCAGCAGCCCTACGGGGAATAATTCACCCCTCCACTTT	CASSPTGNNSPLHF
-	TRBV10-2	TRBJ2-3	TGCGCCAGCAGTGAGTTAAGGGGCGGCACAGATACGCAGTATTTT	CASSELRGGTDTQYF
-	TRBV14	TRBJ2-2	TGTGCCAGCAGCCAAGATAACAGGCCCAACACCGGGGAGCTGTTTTTT	CASSQDNRPNTGELFF
-	TRBV11-2	TRBJ1-3	TGTGCCAGCAGTCAGATTTTTGGAAACACCATATATTTT	CASSQIFGNTIYF
-	TRBV6-1	TRBJ2-1	TGTGCCAGCAGTGAATGGGGTGGTGGAGGATCCCCCCAGTACAATGAGCAGTTCTTC	CASSEWGGGGSPQYNEQFF
TRBD1	TRBV18	TRBJ1-3	TGTGCCAGCACAACGGGACAGGGTCCCTCTGGAAACACCATATATTTT	CASTTGQGPSGNTIYF